The 7 T cell receptor beta chains in this list originate from one sample, sequenced in a study of T cell repertoires in cytomegalovirus infection. From the reads, TCRdb called clonotypes with MiXCR, one entry per CDR3 protein. The sample records approximately 260,000 distinct CDR3 sequences, about 17% being singletons. The sequencing sample was made of CD8+ T cells from PBMCs. These receptors all stem from a human donor in good health (CMV status not recorded). Some clones in this sample may be carry-over from other donors' samples.

In the case of this clonotype: A much larger clone sits a single nucleotide away, making a read error possible. The chain joins TRBV25-1 to TRBJ1-4; no definite D call. Trimming shortened V by 1 base and J by 4 bases, and 19 bases separated the two germline ends. Germline CDR1 and CDR2: MGHDK and SYGVNS. CDR3 length: 18 residues. The CDR3 coding sequence is TGTGCCAGCAGTGAATTCTGGTTGGGGTCAGGCGATAATGAAAAACTGTTTTTT. As protein: CASSEFWLGSGDNEKLFF.

This clonotype was seen ten or more times. The genes are TRBV7-3 and TRBJ2-1; 8 bases agree with TRBD2. Trimming at V came to 3 bases and at J to 5 bases, leaving 3 bases not matched to a gene. The germline CDR1 and CDR2 sequences are SGHTA and FQGTGA. The CDR3 sequence is 14 residues long. CDR3 region: CASSLGLGNNEQFF. CDR3 bases: TGTGCCAGCAGCTTGGGACTAGGGAACAATGAGCAGTTCTTC.

This clonotype appeared a few times. J is TRBJ2-1 and V is TRBV29-1; TRBD1 matches 8 bases. This CDR3 has 15 amino acids. The junction had 3 bases not matched to a gene; V was cut back by 1 base and J by 1 base. Germline assignment: CDR1 SQVTM and CDR2 ANQGSEA. CDR3 nucleotides: TGCAGCGTTGAAGGACAGGGGCTATCCTACAATGAGCAGTTCTTC. It is translated as CSVEGQGLSYNEQFF.

The chain uses TRBV19 and TRBJ2-7, with 9 bases identical to TRBD2. V gave up 3 bases and J gave up 0 bases; unmatched junction bases: 9. The CDR3 length is 17 residues. Per the germline V gene, CDR1 is LNHDA and CDR2 is SQIVND (reference sequence). CDR3 in amino acids: CASSIMRAGGSSYEQYF. Here the CDR3 DNA reads TGTGCCAGTAGTATCATGAGAGCGGGGGGTTCCTCCTACGAGCAGTACTTC.

This clonotype was seen at least ten times. This chain uses TRBV7-8 with TRBJ2-5; D is possibly TRBD2 (6 bases). The CDR3 consists of 14 residues. Germline V gene data show CDR1 as SGHVS and CDR2 as FQNEAQ. V was pared by 8 bases and J by 1 base, with 14 bases between. CDR3 DNA sequence: TGTGCCAGCCTCGGGGGTCCGTCCCAAGAGACCCAGTACTTC. Its protein product is CASLGGPSQETQYF.

This clonotype appeared many times. This chain links TRBV7-9 with TRBJ2-7; perhaps D is TRBD1 or TRBD2 (5 bases each). With 5 bases removed from V and 3 bases from J, the gap between germline ends came to 11 bases. From germline, CDR1 is SEHNR and CDR2 FQNEAQ (reference sequence). The CDR3 extends over 13 amino acids. The DNA for the CDR3 is TGTGCCAGCAGCCGGGACGGCTACTACGAGCAGTACTTC. Translating gives CASSRDGYYEQYF.

This clonotype was detected only a few times. The gene calls are TRBV29-1 and TRBJ2-7; possibly TRBD1 or TRBD2 for D (5 bases each). Trimming cost V 1 base and J 1 base, with 14 bases left between them. This CDR3 spans 15 amino acids. The germline V gene encodes CDR1 SQVTM and CDR2 ANQGSEA. CDR3 protein: CSVEGRAGSSYEQYF. The DNA for the CDR3 is TGCAGCGTTGAAGGTAGGGCAGGGAGTTCCTACGAGCAGTACTTC.